A single sample gave rise to the 16 T cell receptor beta chains below, sequenced in a study of blood T cell repertoires in COVID-19. Profiling relied on immunoSEQ multiplex PCR, and the TCRdb table lists in-frame clones only, not all of them. The sample has 150,000 or so clones, roughly 84% seen once. Specimen: peripheral blood. These receptors all come from a woman aged 55-69 years with acute or convalescent COVID-19.

The chain links TRBV30 to TRBJ2-2; the match to TRBD1 covers 8 bases. J was trimmed by 6 bases and V by 3 bases; bases with no gene match: 9. The CDR3 sequence is 15 residues long. Looked up from germline, CDR1 is GTSNPN and CDR2 is SVGIG (reference sequence). The CDR3 protein is CAWSRRGRAAGELFF. The CDR3 region has the DNA TGTGCCTGGAGCCGCAGGGGGCGCGCGGCCGGGGAGCTGTTTTTT.

This chain links TRBV9 with TRBJ1-2, with 7 bases that match TRBD1. J was trimmed by 5 bases and V by 4 bases; bases with no gene match: 11. Germline V gene data show CDR1 as SGDLS and CDR2 as YYNGEE. The CDR3 sequence is 15 residues long. The CDR3: CASSPRQGLGYGYTF. CDR3 bases: TGTGCCAGCAGCCCGCGACAGGGCCTGGGGTATGGCTACACCTTC.

The V gene is TRBV18, the J gene TRBJ1-5; TRBD1 aligns across 7 bases. The CDR3 sequence is 16 residues long. Losses at the gene ends were 3 bases for V and 3 bases for J; bases not matched to a gene: 8. Germline V lookup: CDR1 KGHSH, CDR2 LQKENI. CDR3 protein: CASSPAAGGNNQPQHF. The CDR3, as DNA: TGTGCCAGCTCACCGGCCGCAGGGGGGAACAATCAGCCCCAGCATTTT.

The genes are TRBV5-6 and TRBJ1-1; 9 nucleotides match TRBD1. The V segment lost 5 bases and the J segment 4 bases; nucleotides outside the gene matches: 21. Germline CDR1 SGHDT, CDR2 YYEEEE. CDR3 length equals 19 residues. As DNA, the CDR3 is TGTGCCAGCAGTTCGAGGGGGACAGGGTATGGTCTTCTGAGCACTGAAGCTTTCTTT. Amino acids: CASSSRGTGYGLLSTEAFF.

The chain carries TRBV11-1 and TRBJ1-5; the match to TRBD1 covers 9 bases. Germline trimming cut 5 bases from V and 6 bases from J; bases unmatched to any gene: 11. Germline V gene data show CDR1 as SGHAT and CDR2 as FQDESV (reference sequence). The CDR3 is 16 residues long. For the CDR3, the DNA is TGTGCCAGCAGCGAGTTACTGGGACAGGGCACTCAGCCCCAGCATTTT. The encoded protein is CASSELLGQGTQPQHF.

The rearrangement links TRBV3-1 (or the pseudogene TRBV3-2) to TRBJ2-6, with TRBD1 matching over 11 bases. Unmatched junction bases numbered 2, after V lost 4 bases and J lost 0 bases. This CDR3 is 17 amino acids long. CDR1 is LGHDT and CDR2 is YNNKEL in the germline V gene (reference sequence). The CDR3 region has the DNA TGTGCCAGCAGCCTCGGGACAGGGGGCTCTGGGGCCAACGTCCTGACTTTC. Its translation is CASSLGTGGSGANVLTF.

The chain links TRBV7-2 to TRBJ2-2; 7 bases fit TRBD1. The V and J ends lost 5 bases and 7 bases, in that order; junction bases with no gene match: 10. Per germline, CDR1 SGHTA and CDR2 FQGNSA. The CDR3 has 15 amino acids. This CDR3 is CASSVPYRGHGELFF. For the CDR3, the DNA is TGTGCCAGCAGCGTCCCTTACAGGGGACACGGGGAGCTGTTTTTT.

For the CDR3, the DNA is TGTGCCAGCAGTGAAGTGGCTCACAATGAGCAGTTCTTC. Translating gives CASSEVAHNEQFF. The chain uses TRBV6-1 and TRBJ2-1, with unresolved D. CDR1 MNHNS and CDR2 SASEGT come from the germline V gene. The CDR3 has 13 amino acids. V was pared by 1 base and J by 5 bases, with 6 bases between.

This clone was counted a single time. This chain uses TRBV13 with TRBJ2-4; 7 bases agree with TRBD1. Trimming cost V 5 bases and J 1 base; bases outside gene matches: 2. The length of the CDR3 is 14 residues. From germline, CDR1 is PRHDT and CDR2 FYEKMQ (reference sequence). The chain's CDR3 is CASSPGGAKNIQYF. In DNA form, the CDR3 reads TGTGCCAGCAGCCCAGGGGGTGCCAAAAACATTCAGTACTTC.

The CDR3 DNA reads as TGTGCCAGCAGCTTAATGACAGTGATTAGTTATGGCTACACCTTC. Its protein is CASSLMTVISYGYTF. The chain has TRBV7-9 and TRBJ1-2; maybe TRBD1 (5 bases). The ends were cut back, 2 bases at V and 5 bases at J, with 15 bases in the middle. The CDR3 has 15 residues. CDR1 and CDR2 from the germline V gene are SEHNR and FQNEAQ (reference sequence).

The V gene is TRBV5-4, the J gene TRBJ1-5; D gene uncertain. The germline gives CDR1 SGHNT, CDR2 YYREEE (reference sequence). This CDR3 is 15 amino acids long. The V end lost 4 bases, the J end lost 2 bases, and 13 bases lay between the germline ends. CDR3 DNA sequence: TGTGCCAGCAGCATTGATGGAGGACGCAATCAGCCCCAGCATTTT. Translation: CASSIDGGRNQPQHF.

Comment on this clone: The sample carries other DNA sequences with the same CDR3. The genes are TRBV5-4 and TRBJ1-3; a weak D match, TRBD1 (5 bases). This CDR3 region has 14 residues. CDR1 and CDR2 (germline): SGHNT, YYREEE (reference sequence). Between the trimmed V and J ends, which lost 1 base and 0 bases, there was a span of 5 bases. The CDR3 coding sequence is TGTGCCAGCAGCTTGCAGGGCTCTGGAAACACCATATATTTT. It encodes CASSLQGSGNTIYF.

The gene calls are TRBV2 and TRBJ1-2; possibly TRBD1 for D (5 bases). V was shortened by 4 bases and J by 1 base, with 7 bases between the two germline ends. The V gene's germline CDR1 is SNHLY and CDR2 FYNNEI. CDR3 size: 13 residues. The CDR3 region has the DNA TGTGCCAGCAGTGGGAGGGGTAACTATGGCTACACCTTC. This sequence encodes CASSGRGNYGYTF.

This rearrangement joins TRBV24-1 to TRBJ1-4; D is perhaps TRBD1 (5 bases). CDR3 length: 16 amino acids. V lost 0 bases and J 8 bases, leaving 15 bases between the germline ends. Germline values: CDR1 KGHDR, CDR2 SFDVKD. The DNA for the CDR3 is TGTGCCACCAGTGATTTGGGGGACGGCGCGGGGGAAAAACTGTTTTTT. Translation gives CATSDLGDGAGEKLFF.

The chain links TRBV11-3 to TRBJ2-5, with a possible D match to TRBD1 (6 bases). Germline loops: CDR1 SGHNT, CDR2 YENEEA. This CDR3 is built from 14 residues. The V gene lost 4 bases and the J gene lost 2 bases, with 11 bases spanning the gap. The CDR3 loop reads CASSSGHPQETQYF. The CDR3 coding sequence is TGTGCCAGCAGCTCGGGACATCCACAAGAGACCCAGTACTTC.

J is TRBJ2-4 and V is TRBV19; 7 positions agree with TRBD1. The CDR3 sequence is 17 residues long. Germline V gene data show CDR1 as LNHDA and CDR2 as SQIVND (reference sequence). With 1 base clipped from V and 2 bases from J, the junction kept 8 bases outside the gene matches. DNA for the CDR3: TGTGCCAGTAGTATAGTTAACAGGGGAGAAACCAAAAACATTCAGTACTTC. Translated: CASSIVNRGETKNIQYF.